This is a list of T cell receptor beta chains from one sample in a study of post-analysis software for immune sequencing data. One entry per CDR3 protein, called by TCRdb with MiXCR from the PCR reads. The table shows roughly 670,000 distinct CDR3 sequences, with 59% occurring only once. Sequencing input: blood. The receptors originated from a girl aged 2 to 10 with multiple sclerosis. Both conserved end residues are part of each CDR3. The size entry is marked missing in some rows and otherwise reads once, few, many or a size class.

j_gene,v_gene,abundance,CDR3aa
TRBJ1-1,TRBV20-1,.,CSARDRGGGRHTEAFF
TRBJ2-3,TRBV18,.,CASSPRQAYTDTQYF
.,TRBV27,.,CASGTGDLGEQYF
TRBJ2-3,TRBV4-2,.,CASSQTPRRGTDTQYF
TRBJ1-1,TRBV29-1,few,CSGSGSQNTEAFF
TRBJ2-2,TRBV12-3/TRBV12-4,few,CASSSRYTGELFF
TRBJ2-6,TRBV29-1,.,CSVTGVSGANVLTF
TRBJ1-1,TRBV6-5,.,CASSYVYRGNTEAFF
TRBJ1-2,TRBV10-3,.,CAISDQGEGYTF
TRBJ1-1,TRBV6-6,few,CASSSADRNTEAFF
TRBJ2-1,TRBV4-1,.,CASSQVGGRSDEQFF
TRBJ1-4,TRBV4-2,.,CASSQPLLLGGAGEKLFF
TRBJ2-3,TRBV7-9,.,CASSMTSGLTDTQYF
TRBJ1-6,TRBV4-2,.,CASSQDIGQGARNSPLHF
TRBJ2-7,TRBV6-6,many,CASTGLAGVNEQYF
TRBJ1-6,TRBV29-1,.,CSVGGVGSPLHF
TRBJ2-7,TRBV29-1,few,CSVVLPGQELYEQYF
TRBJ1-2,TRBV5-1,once,CASSLVSRAGRDYYGYTF
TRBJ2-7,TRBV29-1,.,CSVRQSATYEQYF
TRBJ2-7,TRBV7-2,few,CASSLGWGLAHSNSYEQYF
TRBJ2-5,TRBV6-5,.,CASTRGGEETQYF
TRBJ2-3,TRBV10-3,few,CAITGTGSDTQYF
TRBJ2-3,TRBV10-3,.,CAIRGTPSTDTQYF
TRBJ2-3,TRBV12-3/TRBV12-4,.,CASRELAISTDTQYF
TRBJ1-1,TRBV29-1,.,CSVEQGARTEAFF
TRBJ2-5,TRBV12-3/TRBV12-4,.,CASSLGSGWYF
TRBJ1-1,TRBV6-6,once,CASSYGEARNTEAFF
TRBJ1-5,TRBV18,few,CASSPSASTDSNQPQHF
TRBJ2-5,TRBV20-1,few,CSASRRAPETQYF
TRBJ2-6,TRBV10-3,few,CAITDARPQDVLTF
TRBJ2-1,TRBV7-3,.,CASSLTYSGTEYNEQFF
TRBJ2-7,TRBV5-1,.,CASSSLRGLAGVSYEQYF
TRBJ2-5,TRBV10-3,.,CAIGRGETQYF
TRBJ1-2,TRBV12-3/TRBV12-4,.,CASSPQVGGDYGYTF
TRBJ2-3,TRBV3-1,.,CASSPGAGEADTQYF
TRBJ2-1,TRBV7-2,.,CASSFLPLADYNEQFF
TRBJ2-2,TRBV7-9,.,CANGQFPTGELFF
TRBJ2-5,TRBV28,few,CASSSYRGGQETQYF
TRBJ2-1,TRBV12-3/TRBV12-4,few,CASSLGQVYNEQFF
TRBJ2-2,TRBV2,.,CASRFYLAGGTGELFF
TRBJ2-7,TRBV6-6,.,CASSLQPDSSSYEQYF
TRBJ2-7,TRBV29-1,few,CSVTWTGVYEQYF
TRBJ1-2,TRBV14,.,CASSQLYGQRYGYTF
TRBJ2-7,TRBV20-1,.,CSASQHTATEQYF
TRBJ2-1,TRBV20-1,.,CSASGVAPYNEQFF
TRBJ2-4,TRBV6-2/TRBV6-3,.,CASSYPEGLDKNIQYF
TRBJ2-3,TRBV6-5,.,CASSYRGRGDTDTQYF
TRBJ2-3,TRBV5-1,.,CASSLVPGTVSDTQYF